Below, 25 T cell receptor beta chains from the same sample are listed, as sequenced in a study of spatial heterogeneity in lung cancer (dated by TCRdb to about 2019). The paper as a whole reports these results and caveats: The tumor nonsynonymous mutation count correlated with the number of expanded intratumoral alpha and beta TCRs.

The time point label on this specimen signifies: sample taken at primary tumor resection. Libraries were prepared through 5' RACE. The reads were generated on a NextSeq 500. TCRdb reran the public reads through fastp at Q25 and MiXCR, keeping productive beta chains. CDR3 protein sequences are deduplicated, and each keeps its most common genes and DNA. The sample table lists fewer than 6,000 distinct CDR3 sequences, around 15% of them with a count of one. Jointly, the top ten make up over 15% of the sample. These receptors' targets are unknown. Source: lung tumor tissue, taken at surgery. The receptors were gathered from a female donor with early-stage non-small cell lung cancer.

This clonotype came up a few times. This CDR3 is CASSSYKSRAFF. DNA for the CDR3: TGTGCCAGCAGCTCCTATAAGTCTAGAGCTTTCTTT. The V call is TRBV7-9, the J call TRBJ1-1; unclear D gene. CDR3 size: 12 residues. Germline CDR1 reads SEHNR; CDR2 reads FQNEAQ (reference sequence). V shed 4 bases and J shed 10 bases, with 13 bases lying between them.

This clonotype was counted only a few times. The rearrangement joins TRBV20-1 to TRBJ2-1; 8 positions agree with TRBD2. The V gene end was trimmed by 0 bases and the J gene end by 8 bases; junction bases not matched to a gene: 6. Germline-derived CDR1 and CDR2 are DFQATT and SNEGSKA (reference sequence). This CDR3 has 14 residues. As DNA, the CDR3 is TGCAGTGCTAGAGATGGGACTAGGCGGTATGAGCAGTTCTTC. Amino acids: CSARDGTRRYEQFF.

Relative to its sample, this clonotype is medium-sized. This chain connects TRBV27 to TRBJ1-4, with 9 bases matching TRBD1. The V segment lost 6 bases and the J segment 0 bases; nucleotides outside the gene matches: 14. The CDR3 is made up of 19 amino acids. Germline loops: CDR1 MNHEY, CDR2 SMNVEV (reference sequence). CDR3 nucleotide sequence: TGTGCCAGCAGCCTAACCCAATTTGACAGGGGGGCAACTAATGAAAAACTGTTTTTT. Encoded protein: CASSLTQFDRGATNEKLFF. Drawing the rest from reference TRBV27 and TRBJ1-4, the complete variable domain is EAQVTQNPRYLITVTGKKLTVTCSQNMNHEYMSWYRQDPGLGLRQIYYSMNVEVTDKGDVPEGYKVSRKEKRNFPLILESPSPNQTSLYFCASSLTQFDRGATNEKLFFGSGTQLSVL.

This clonotype has a handful of counts. The chain is built from TRBV4-1 and TRBJ2-3, with D unresolved. V lost 0 bases, J lost 2 bases, and 6 bases lay in between. CDR1 and CDR2 (germline): MGHRA, YSYEKL. This CDR3 is 14 amino acids long. CDR3 nucleotide sequence: TGCGCCAGCAGCCAAGATCGAAACACAGATACGCAGTATTTT. It is translated as CASSQDRNTDTQYF.

This clonotype was detected ten times or more. The CDR3 sequence: CASSVLTSGVNEQFF. The CDR3 nucleotides read TGTGCCAGCAGCGTTTTGACTAGCGGGGTCAATGAGCAGTTCTTC. The gene calls are TRBV9 and TRBJ2-1; TRBD2 matches 11 bases. The CDR3 is made up of 15 amino acids. Germline loops: CDR1 SGDLS, CDR2 YYNGEE. J lost 6 bases, V lost 2 bases, and 4 bases had no gene match.

By share, this clonotype counts as large. The V call is TRBV7-8, the J call TRBJ2-7, with 7 bases aligning to TRBD1. Germline loops: CDR1 SGHVS, CDR2 FQNEAQ. With V trimmed by 0 bases and J by 4 bases, 0 bases remained unmatched. This CDR3 comprises 13 residues. CDR3 protein: CASSLATGYEQYV. Written as DNA, the CDR3 is TGTGCCAGCAGCTTAGCGACAGGGTACGAGCAGTACGTC.

This clonotype rates as medium-sized. The CDR3 is CASSYGDEEQYV. CDR3 DNA sequence: TGTGCCAGCAGTTATGGGGATGAGGAGCAGTACGTC. The chain carries TRBV6-5 and TRBJ2-7, with unresolved D. With 3 bases removed from V and 7 bases from J, the gap between germline ends came to 10 bases. Germline values: CDR1 MNHEY, CDR2 SVGAGI. The CDR3 length is 12 residues.

In its sample, this clonotype was seen a few times. The rearrangement joins TRBV29-1 to TRBJ1-3; no reliable D call. CDR1 and CDR2 from the germline V gene are SQVTM and ANQGSEA. Trimming stripped 4 bases from V and 1 base from J, with 14 bases between. This CDR3 is 15 amino acids long. The CDR3 bases are TGCAGCGTTGGGGAAGGAGGGAATTCTGGAAACACCATATATTTT. Protein sequence: CSVGEGGNSGNTIYF.

Many counts were recorded for this clonotype. The chain combines TRBV5-4 with TRBJ1-2, with unresolved D. CDR1 and CDR2 from the germline V gene are SGHNT and YYREEE (reference sequence). Trimming removed 0 bases from V and 4 bases from J, with 10 bases in between. CDR3 length: 14 residues. The CDR3 loop is CASSLVGLSYGYTF. The DNA of the CDR3 is TGTGCCAGCAGCTTGGTAGGACTCAGCTATGGCTACACCTTC.

By its share, this clonotype is medium-sized. V gene TRBV7-8 combines with J gene TRBJ1-1; 7 nucleotides agree with TRBD1. This CDR3 has 16 residues. V trimming: 5 bases; J trimming: 2 bases; junction bases outside the gene matches: 11. CDR1 and CDR2 from the germline V gene are SGHVS and FQNEAQ. In DNA form, the CDR3 reads TGTGCCAGCAGCCTCTCCGCCAGGGGGTCAAACACTGAAGCTTTCTTT. It encodes CASSLSARGSNTEAFF.

The gene calls are TRBV7-9 and TRBJ2-2; D remains unclear. Germline CDR1 SEHNR, CDR2 FQNEAQ (reference sequence). The CDR3 loop spans 12 amino acids. Trimming took 5 bases from V and 4 from J, leaving 5 bases between them. CDR3 protein: CASSLFTGELFF. DNA for the CDR3: TGTGCCAGCAGCCTTTTCACCGGGGAGCTGTTTTTT. The full variable domain, rest sourced from reference TRBV7-9 and TRBJ2-2, is DTGVSQNPRHKITKRGQNVTFRCDPISEHNRLYWYRQTLGQGPEFLTYFQNEAQLEKSRLLSDRFSAERPKGSFSTLEIQRTEQGDSAMYLCASSLFTGELFFGEGSRLTVL.

This clonotype was detected many times. The chain carries TRBV5-4 and TRBJ2-5; 7 nucleotides agree with TRBD2. Germline lookup yields CDR1 SGHNT and CDR2 YYREEE (reference sequence). The ends lost 4 bases at V and 4 bases at J; junction bases unmatched: 13. This CDR3 comprises 16 residues. In DNA, the CDR3 is TGTGCCAGCAGCCCATCCCTGCGGGAGTCAGGAGAGACCCAGTACTTC. Residues: CASSPSLRESGETQYF.

This clonotype is deemed medium-sized (0.01 to 0.1%). The gene calls are TRBV7-2 and TRBJ2-3; weak D call: TRBD1 (6 bases). The CDR3 is 17 residues long. Germline CDR1 reads SGHTA; CDR2 reads FQGNSA. Trimming cost V 1 base and J 7 bases, with 21 bases left between them. CDR3 sequence: CASSLEAGVGRINTQYF. The CDR3 region has the DNA TGTGCCAGCAGCTTAGAAGCAGGGGTCGGACGAATAAATACGCAGTATTTT.

This clonotype was seen many times. The chain carries TRBV6-6 and TRBJ2-7; tentative D call: TRBD2 (6 bases). Germline V gene data show CDR1 as MNHNY and CDR2 as SVGAGI (reference sequence). V was pared by 6 bases and J by 2 bases, with 14 bases between. The CDR3 has 14 amino acids. The CDR3 DNA is TGTGCCAGCAGCCCACGCGGGGTGACCTACGAGCAGTACTTC. Its protein product is CASSPRGVTYEQYF.

The V call is TRBV24-1, the J call TRBJ2-1, with TRBD2 matching 8 bases. CDR1 is KGHDR, CDR2 SFDVKD, per germline. Losses at the gene ends were 11 bases for V and 5 bases for J; bases not matched to a gene: 4. This CDR3 has 12 amino acids. The CDR3 is CASGAGDNEQFF. The CDR3 bases are TGTGCCAGTGGAGCGGGAGACAATGAGCAGTTCTTC.

Judged by abundance, this clonotype is medium-sized. The gene calls are TRBV10-2 and TRBJ2-1; D is undetermined. The CDR3 is 13 amino acids. CDR1 is WSHSY and CDR2 is SAAADI in the germline V gene. Trimming took off 6 bases at V and 4 bases at J, with 10 bases between the two ends. CDR3 DNA sequence: TGCGCCAGCAGCAGGACCCTGTACAATGAGCAGTTCTTC. Its protein is CASSRTLYNEQFF.

This clonotype is medium-sized. The V and J genes are TRBV6-6 and TRBJ2-1; 8 bases align to TRBD2. The trim removed 8 bases at V and 8 bases at J, leaving 11 bases unmatched. This CDR3 is built from 14 residues. Germline values: CDR1 MNHNY, CDR2 SVGAGI (reference sequence). The CDR3 DNA is TGTGCCAGCGCACGGGGGGGCCCTAGGGATGAGCAGTTCTTC. Residues: CASARGGPRDEQFF.

Written as DNA, the CDR3 is TGCAGTGCCATAGGACAGGGAAACACCATATATTTT. Protein: CSAIGQGNTIYF. The chain uses TRBV20-1 and TRBJ1-3; TRBD1 might be the D (6 bases). This CDR3 is 12 amino acids long. With 6 bases removed from V and 4 bases from J, the gap between germline ends came to 10 bases. In germline, CDR1 is DFQATT, CDR2 SNEGSKA (reference sequence).

This clonotype was observed at least ten times. The gene calls are TRBV2 and TRBJ1-4; 8 bases map to TRBD1. From germline, CDR1 is SNHLY and CDR2 FYNNEI. The CDR3 has 15 amino acids. The junction had 8 bases not matched to a gene; V was cut back by 4 bases and J by 7 bases. The CDR3 region is CASSGQGSSSEKLFF. CDR3 bases: TGTGCCAGCAGTGGACAGGGGAGTAGCAGTGAAAAACTGTTTTTT.

This clonotype is deemed medium-sized. V gene TRBV20-1 combines with J gene TRBJ2-3; 9 bases align to TRBD1. The CDR3 sequence is 15 residues long. Unmatched junction bases numbered 12, after V lost 5 bases and J lost 6 bases. Germline V gene lookup returns CDR1 DFQATT and CDR2 SNEGSKA (reference sequence). The CDR3 is CSAGARQGGMDTQYF. As DNA, the CDR3 is TGCAGTGCTGGGGCAAGACAGGGGGGCATGGATACGCAGTATTTT.

This clonotype is labeled as medium-sized (0.01 to 0.1%). V is TRBV28 and J is TRBJ2-7, with D unresolved. The germline V gene has CDR1 MDHEN and CDR2 SYDVKM. Trimming left V 7 bases short and J 3 bases short, with 13 bases between. CDR3 length: 13 residues. The CDR3 DNA is TGTGCCAGCATCCCATCCGGGTACTACGAGCAGTACTTC. This codes for CASIPSGYYEQYF.

This clonotype is medium-sized within its sample. Here the CDR3 DNA reads TGCAGCGTCCTACGTGGGGAGTTTGGCGCTTTCTTT. This translates into CSVLRGEFGAFF. This chain joins TRBV29-1 and TRBJ1-1, with D unresolved. The CDR3 covers 12 residues. Trimming cost V 6 bases and J 11 bases, with 19 bases left between them. Per germline, CDR1 SQVTM and CDR2 ANQGSEA.

This clonotype showed up many times. The chain uses TRBV7-3 and TRBJ2-5; 8 bases are shared with TRBD2. CDR1 is SGHTA and CDR2 is FQGTGA in the germline V gene. This CDR3 has 14 amino acids. The trim removed 3 bases at V and 5 bases at J, leaving 5 bases unmatched. In nucleotides, the CDR3 is TGTGCCAGCAGCTTCATAGCGGGAAGCGAGACCCAGTACTTC. This translates into CASSFIAGSETQYF.

This clonotype was observed at least ten times. The chain employs TRBV27 and TRBJ2-1; unclear D gene. The germline gives CDR1 MNHEY, CDR2 SMNVEV (reference sequence). Trimming took 8 bases from V and 8 from J, leaving 13 bases between them. This CDR3 has 12 amino acids. The DNA of the CDR3 is TGTGCCAGCCGACGTTACCGAGATGAGCAGTTCTTC. Amino acid sequence: CASRRYRDEQFF.

This clonotype is medium-sized within its sample. The rearrangement joins TRBV28 to TRBJ2-7; 12 bases match TRBD2. The CDR3 covers 14 residues. J was trimmed by 2 bases and V by 10 bases; bases with no gene match: 6. Looked up from germline, CDR1 is MDHEN and CDR2 is SYDVKM. The CDR3 here is CATMGLAGPYEQYF. In nucleotides, the CDR3 is TGTGCCACCATGGGACTAGCGGGTCCCTACGAGCAGTACTTC.